The 32 T cell receptor beta chains in this list originate from one sample, sequenced in a study of radiation and T cells in renal cell carcinoma. The table came from immunoSEQ multiplex PCR; TCRdb's copy has only in-frame clones and leaves some out. The sample holds around 160,000 clones, roughly nine tenths seen once. Regarding time point: baseline pretreatment blood. The treatment was: 15 Gy SBRT to primary tumor, nephrectomy 4 weeks later. Here the sequenced sample was blood, taken from a patient whose treatment included radiotherapy and nephrectomy. All receptors come from a woman in her 70s with renal cell carcinoma.

This sequence joins TRBV9 and TRBJ2-2, with 8 positions matching TRBD1. V was pared by 4 bases and J by 1 base, with 6 bases of the junction left unmatched. The germline V gene has CDR1 SGDLS and CDR2 YYNGEE. There are 16 residues in the CDR3. The CDR3 region is CASSTRTGRNTGELFF. The CDR3 DNA is TGTGCCAGCAGCACCCGGACAGGGCGGAACACCGGGGAGCTGTTTTTT.

As to this clone: Within the sample, other DNA sequences also encode this same CDR3. This rearrangement joins TRBV6-5 to TRBJ1-6; D remains ambiguous. The CDR3 has 12 residues. Germline V lookup: CDR1 MNHEY, CDR2 SVGAGI. The V end was cut by 0 bases, the J end by 7 bases, with 1 base between. DNA for the CDR3: TGTGCCAGCAGTTACTCCAATTCACCCCTCCACTTT. Translation: CASSYSNSPLHF.

This clone turned up a few times. The J gene is TRBJ1-1, the V gene TRBV7-9; D is undetermined. Germline assignment: CDR1 SEHNR and CDR2 FQNEAQ (reference sequence). CDR3 length: 13 amino acids. The V end was cut by 2 bases, the J end by 2 bases, with 6 bases between. The CDR3: CASSLQVNTEAFF. The CDR3 DNA sequence: TGTGCCAGCAGCTTACAGGTTAACACTGAAGCTTTCTTT.

This clone turned up a few times. Here the CDR3 reads CAWSVPNGYEQYF. CDR3 coding DNA: TGTGCCTGGAGTGTACCTAACGGCTACGAGCAGTACTTC. The chain links TRBV30 to TRBJ2-7, with D hard to call. The ends were cut back, 0 bases at V and 3 bases at J, with 9 bases in the middle. In germline, CDR1 is GTSNPN, CDR2 SVGIG (reference sequence). The CDR3 consists of 13 residues.

This clone appeared once. The chain couples TRBV28 to TRBJ2-7; D might be TRBD1 (6 bases). CDR3 length: 16 amino acids. Trimming took 5 bases from V and 0 from J, leaving 17 bases between them. The V gene's germline CDR1 is MDHEN and CDR2 SYDVKM. Written as DNA, the CDR3 is TGTGCCAGCAGTCTCCCCGACAGGCGGAACTCCTACGAGCAGTACTTC. Translated, it gives CASSLPDRRNSYEQYF.

Here the CDR3 reads CSGSRTDTQYF. The CDR3 nucleotides are TGCAGCGGATCTCGCACAGATACGCAGTATTTT. The chain recombines TRBV29-1 with TRBJ2-3; the D is unclear. V lost 7 bases and J lost 1, with 6 bases in between. The CDR3 length is 11 residues. The germline V gene encodes CDR1 SQVTM and CDR2 ANQGSEA.

This rearrangement joins TRBV21-1 to TRBJ2-3; TRBD1 was called by the table and not checked on the DNA. TRBV21-1 is deemed a pseudogene. CDR3 size: 11 residues. The CDR3, as DNA: TGTGCCAGCGGCCGTGGAGATACGCAGTATTTT. Its protein product is CASGRGDTQYF.

The rearrangement uses TRBV5-4 and TRBJ1-6; 7 nucleotides match TRBD1. The CDR3 has 14 residues. Germline V gene lookup returns CDR1 SGHNT and CDR2 YYREEE (reference sequence). The J segment lost 7 bases and the V segment lost 0 bases, leaving 1 base of the junction unmatched. CDR3 residues: CASSLEGQNSPLHF. The DNA for the CDR3 is TGTGCCAGCAGCTTGGAGGGACAGAATTCACCCCTCCACTTT.

The chain recombines TRBV2 with TRBJ1-2, with D maybe TRBD1 (6 bases). The V end was cut by 6 bases, the J end by 8 bases, with 19 bases between. CDR3 length equals 14 residues. Germline V lookup: CDR1 SNHLY, CDR2 FYNNEI. The CDR3 sequence: CASSLDRGRGGYTF. In nucleotides, the CDR3 is TGTGCCAGCAGCCTCGATCGGGGGCGGGGAGGCTACACCTTC. Complete variable domain (other parts from reference TRBV2 and TRBJ1-2): EPEVTQTPSHQVTQMGQEVILRCVPISNHLYFYWYRQILGQKVEFLVSFYNNEISEKSEIFDDQFSVERPDGSNFTLKIRSTKLEDSAMYFCASSLDRGRGGYTFGSGTRLTVV.

The chain has TRBV15 and TRBJ2-3; 10 bases are a match to TRBD2. The V gene's germline CDR1 is LNHNV and CDR2 YYDKDF (reference sequence). The CDR3 spans 16 residues. J was trimmed by 2 bases and V by 6 bases; bases with no gene match: 8. CDR3 protein: CATRLLAGQVTDTQYF. The DNA for the CDR3 is TGTGCCACCAGGCTACTAGCGGGACAAGTCACAGATACGCAGTATTTT.

The V gene is TRBV5-6, the J gene TRBJ2-2; perhaps TRBD1 as D (7 bases). Germline values: CDR1 SGHDT, CDR2 YYEEEE. With 0 bases removed from V and 7 bases from J, the gap between germline ends came to 13 bases. The CDR3 consists of 15 residues. CDR3 sequence reads: CASSLGQGLGGELFF. In DNA, the CDR3 is TGTGCCAGCAGCTTGGGACAGGGACTTGGCGGGGAGCTGTTTTTT.

The V gene is TRBV10-1, the J gene TRBJ1-2; a possible D gene is TRBD1 (5 bases). V lost 2 bases to trimming and J lost 0 bases, with 7 bases between them. Germline CDR1 reads WNHNN; CDR2 reads SYGVQD (reference sequence). There are 14 residues in the CDR3. Here the CDR3 DNA reads TGCGCCAGCAGTGAGGGGGGACCTAACTATGGCTACACCTTC. Translated: CASSEGGPNYGYTF.

V and J are TRBV2 and TRBJ1-2, with a weak D call TRBD1 (5 bases). V was trimmed by 4 bases and J by 5 bases, leaving 14 bases between them. Germline V CDR1 and CDR2: SNHLY, FYNNEI. The CDR3 has 14 amino acids. The CDR3 is CASSVGGVVYGYTF. The CDR3 region has the DNA TGTGCCAGCAGTGTTGGAGGGGTTGTTTATGGCTACACCTTC.

In DNA form, the CDR3 reads TGTGCCAGCGTCTCCTACAATGAGCAGTTCTTC. Protein: CASVSYNEQFF. V usage is TRBV2 and J usage is TRBJ2-1; D call uncertain. Germline V gives CDR1 SNHLY, CDR2 FYNNEI. Trimming left V 8 bases short and J 0 bases short, with 2 bases between. There are 11 residues in the CDR3. The whole variable domain, remainder taken from reference TRBV2 and TRBJ2-1, is EPEVTQTPSHQVTQMGQEVILRCVPISNHLYFYWYRQILGQKVEFLVSFYNNEISEKSEIFDDQFSVERPDGSNFTLKIRSTKLEDSAMYFCASVSYNEQFFGPGTRLTVL.

The chain joins TRBV28 to TRBJ1-5; D unresolved. Trimming took 1 base from V and 1 from J, leaving 2 bases between them. This CDR3 spans 13 amino acids. CDR1 is MDHEN and CDR2 is SYDVKM in the germline V gene. The CDR3 DNA is TGTGCCAGCAGTTTATTGAGCAATCAGCCCCAGCATTTT. Its translation: CASSLLSNQPQHF.

The rearrangement uses TRBV19 and TRBJ1-5; a possible D gene is TRBD1 (6 bases). V was trimmed by 0 bases and J by 3 bases, leaving 9 bases between them. The germline V gene has CDR1 LNHDA and CDR2 SQIVND (reference sequence). The CDR3 is 15 residues long. The DNA of the CDR3 is TGTGCCAGTAGTATAGAAGGGGGGAACAATCAGCCCCAGCATTTT. As protein: CASSIEGGNNQPQHF.

The rearrangement uses TRBV7-9 and TRBJ2-3; 12 bases match TRBD2. V lost 5 bases to trimming and J lost 2 bases; unmatched junction nucleotides: 5. CDR3 length: 16 amino acids. CDR1 is SEHNR and CDR2 is FQNEAQ in the germline V gene (reference sequence). Here the CDR3 reads CASSLGLAGNTDTQYF. CDR3 coding DNA: TGTGCCAGCAGCCTCGGACTAGCGGGGAACACAGATACGCAGTATTTT.

The chain combines TRBV6-1 with TRBJ1-5; 7 positions agree with TRBD1. From germline, CDR1 is MNHNS and CDR2 SASEGT. There are 14 residues in the CDR3. V shed 6 bases, J shed 3 bases, and the junction held 5 bases outside the gene matches. The CDR3 bases are TGTGCCAGCAGGGGGACAGTTGACAATCAGCCCCAGCATTTT. Translation gives CASRGTVDNQPQHF.

The rearrangement links TRBV2 to TRBJ2-1; maybe TRBD2 (7 bases). Germline lookup yields CDR1 SNHLY and CDR2 FYNNEI. CDR3 length: 15 residues. Trimming removed 9 bases at V and 1 base at J, with 16 bases between. The chain's CDR3 is CASAGAGQSYNEQFF. The CDR3 DNA reads as TGTGCCAGTGCGGGGGCCGGGCAGTCCTACAATGAGCAGTTCTTC. The full variable domain, completed using reference TRBV2 and TRBJ2-1, is EPEVTQTPSHQVTQMGQEVILRCVPISNHLYFYWYRQILGQKVEFLVSFYNNEISEKSEIFDDQFSVERPDGSNFTLKIRSTKLEDSAMYFCASAGAGQSYNEQFFGPGTRLTVL.

CDR3 loop: CASSFSGGAAYEQYF. CDR3 sequence (DNA): TGCGCCAGCAGCTTTAGCGGGGGGGCCGCCTACGAGCAGTACTTC. The chain carries TRBV5-1 and TRBJ2-7; 11 bases align to TRBD2. V dropped 2 bases and J dropped 2; count of bases not matched to a gene: 3. Germline V gene data show CDR1 as SGHRS and CDR2 as YFSETQ. The CDR3 is 15 amino acids. Using reference TRBV5-1 and TRBJ2-7 for the parts outside the CDR3, the full variable domain is KAGVTQTPRYLIKTRGQQVTLSCSPISGHRSVSWYQQTPGQGLQFLFEYFSETQRNKGNFPGRFSGRQFSNSRSEMNVSTLELGDSALYLCASSFSGGAAYEQYFGPGTRLTVT.

The rearrangement links TRBV6-6 to TRBJ2-7; TRBD1 might be the D (5 bases). From germline, CDR1 is MNHNY and CDR2 SVGAGI (reference sequence). The CDR3 totals 13 residues. V lost 6 bases, J lost 3 bases, and 12 bases lay in between. The CDR3 region has the DNA TGTGCCAGCAGCCCACAGGTTTACTACGAGCAGTACTTC. Amino acids: CASSPQVYYEQYF.

V usage is TRBV5-6 and J usage is TRBJ2-7; D may be TRBD2 (6 bases). The germline V gene has CDR1 SGHDT and CDR2 YYEEEE. With 5 bases removed from V and 4 bases from J, the gap between germline ends came to 16 bases. The CDR3 is made up of 14 amino acids. The CDR3 DNA reads TGTGCCAGCAGTCCGGGACTCATCTTTTACGAGCAGTACTTC. Residues: CASSPGLIFYEQYF.

This chain links TRBV30 with TRBJ1-5; 7 bases fit TRBD1. This CDR3 is 14 amino acids long. Germline CDR1 reads GTSNPN; CDR2 reads SVGIG (reference sequence). The trim removed 2 bases at V and 0 bases at J, leaving 1 base unmatched. Written as DNA, the CDR3 is TGTGCCTGGAGTACAGGGGTTAGCAATCAGCCCCAGCATTTT. Its translation is CAWSTGVSNQPQHF.

The rearrangement links TRBV30 to TRBJ2-5; D unresolved. There are 14 residues in the CDR3. The V gene's germline CDR1 is GTSNPN and CDR2 SVGIG (reference sequence). Trimming cost V 0 bases and J 3 bases, with 11 bases left between them. CDR3: CAWSVARTEETQYF. In DNA, the CDR3 is TGTGCCTGGAGTGTCGCGAGGACCGAAGAGACCCAGTACTTC.

This clone has only one observation. J is TRBJ1-1 and V is TRBV11-3; 11 bases fit TRBD1. Unmatched junction bases numbered 10, after V lost 8 bases and J lost 8 bases. Germline loops: CDR1 SGHNT, CDR2 YENEEA. The CDR3 runs to 14 residues. The CDR3 DNA follows: TGTGCCAGCCGAAGGGGACAGGGGGAATTCGAAGCTTTCTTT. Translation: CASRRGQGEFEAFF.

The V gene is TRBV7-3, the J gene TRBJ2-5, with 8 bases identical to TRBD2. The CDR3 contains 13 residues. CDR1 and CDR2 from the germline V gene are SGHTA and FQGTGA. With V trimmed by 5 bases and J by 5 bases, 4 bases remained unmatched. The chain's CDR3 is CASSRGGLETQYF. DNA for the CDR3: TGTGCCAGCAGCCGGGGGGGACTGGAGACCCAGTACTTC.

V is TRBV7-6 and J is TRBJ2-7; no definite D call. Trimming shortened V by 2 bases and J by 5 bases, and 10 bases separated the two germline ends. CDR1 and CDR2 from the germline V gene are SGHVS and FNYEAQ. The CDR3 extends over 13 amino acids. The CDR3 reads CASSLLRANEQYF. CDR3 sequence (DNA): TGTGCCAGCAGCTTACTCCGAGCGAACGAGCAGTACTTC. Full variable domain (outside the CDR3, taken from reference TRBV7-6 and TRBJ2-7): GAGVSQSPRYKVTKRGQDVALRCDPISGHVSLYWYRQALGQGPEFLTYFNYEAQQDKSGLPNDRFSAERPEGSISTLTIQRTEQRDSAMYRCASSLLRANEQYFGPGTRLTVT.

The chain has TRBV2 and TRBJ1-5; D is ambiguous. V shed 6 bases and J shed 10 bases, with 4 bases lying between them. This CDR3 contains 9 residues. CDR1 is SNHLY, CDR2 FYNNEI, per germline. This CDR3 reads CASSPPQHF. Written as DNA, the CDR3 is TGTGCCAGCAGCCCCCCCCAGCATTTT.

The CDR3 DNA reads TGTGCCAGCAGGGACAGTGGCGAGCAGTACTTC. Its translation: CASRDSGEQYF. The chain joins TRBV14 to TRBJ2-7, with D possibly TRBD1 on 6 matching bases. Germline assignment: CDR1 SGHDN and CDR2 FVKESK. Trimming left V 6 bases short and J 6 bases short, with 9 bases between. The CDR3 has 11 residues.

The V call is TRBV15, the J call TRBJ1-4; D ambiguous. V was clipped by 3 bases and J by 8 bases, with 7 bases between them. CDR1 and CDR2 (germline): LNHNV, YYDKDF (reference sequence). The CDR3 is 12 residues long. CDR3 region: CATSSQREKLFF. The CDR3, as DNA: TGTGCCACCAGCAGCCAGAGGGAAAAACTGTTTTTT.

The chain uses TRBV28 and TRBJ1-2; tentatively, D is TRBD1 (6 bases). V lost 5 bases, J lost 1 base, and 14 bases lay in between. The CDR3 totals 15 residues. Germline V gives CDR1 MDHEN, CDR2 SYDVKM. CDR3 DNA sequence: TGTGCCAGCAGTCAACCTAGGGGGGTTAACTATGGCTACACCTTC. Translated: CASSQPRGVNYGYTF.

The gene calls are TRBV9 and TRBJ2-3; 10 bases are shared with TRBD1. J gave up 9 bases and V 3 bases, and 10 bases lay outside the gene matches. The CDR3 contains 15 residues. CDR1 and CDR2 (germline): SGDLS, YYNGEE. The CDR3 region is CASSAGGQGQSTQYF. The CDR3 bases are TGTGCCAGCAGCGCCGGGGGACAGGGGCAATCAACGCAGTATTTT.